This T cell receptor beta chain was documented in a study of blood T cell repertoires in COVID-19. The overall study: The samples span acute and convalescent COVID-19 from the United States, Italy and Spain. The cDNA or gDNA used as material had been derived from T cells, B-cell-depleted T cells, or PBMCs.

The CDR3 totals 13 residues. V was shortened by 6 bases and J by 8 bases, with 13 bases between the two germline ends. This clone is labeled medium-sized. In the original workflow: Amplified reference gene primers provided the basis for estimating nucleated cell counts. TCRdb's table, derived via immunoSEQ multiplex PCR, lists solely in-frame clones and lacks some. From that table come the V and J calls and clone size; the DNA was used to work out D and trimming. The sample consists of 45,000 or so clones, approximately 91% of them appearing once. Sequenced: peripheral blood. The clonotype was recovered from a human donor in a cohort sampled during active COVID-19. This rearrangement joins TRBV12-3 or TRBV12-4 to TRBJ1-4; D gene unclear. The CDR3 loop reads CASSPASREKLFF. The CDR3 DNA follows: TGTGCCAGCAGCCCTGCCTCTAGGGAAAAACTGTTTTTT.